This is a list of T cell receptor beta chains from one sample in a study of neurological immune-mediated disorders. TCRdb reprocessed the 5' RACE reads via MiXCR and lists one record per CDR3 protein. In the table there are under 85,000 distinct CDR3 sequences, about a tenth of which are singletons. The source material was PBMCs. The receptors originated from a man aged 35 to 55 in good health. Each CDR3 is given without its conserved first and last residue.

v_call: TRBV27; j_call: TRBJ2-1; cdr3_aa: ASSSTQGTPQF
v_call: TRBV6-5; j_call: TRBJ1-1; cdr3_aa: ASSGQGGAF
v_call: TRBV20-1; j_call: TRBJ2-5; cdr3_aa: SARARGQETQY
v_call: TRBV10-1; j_call: TRBJ2-7; cdr3_aa: ASSESSETDEQY
v_call: TRBV6-1; j_call: TRBJ2-1; cdr3_aa: ASSPPWQGNWNEQF
v_call: TRBV27; j_call: TRBJ2-1; cdr3_aa: ASRELGPGNNEQF
v_call: TRBV14; j_call: TRBJ2-5; cdr3_aa: ASSRRPGIQETQY
v_call: TRBV20-1; j_call: TRBJ1-5; cdr3_aa: SARDTGQDDQPQH
v_call: TRBV10-3; j_call: TRBJ2-5; cdr3_aa: AISESLDSQETQY
v_call: TRBV21-1; j_call: TRBJ1-1; cdr3_aa: ASSKGAGTGFTEAF
v_call: TRBV28; j_call: TRBJ2-1; cdr3_aa: ASSLSSGGRNEQF
v_call: TRBV20-1; j_call: TRBJ1-1; cdr3_aa: SARETGYTEAF
v_call: TRBV6-5; j_call: TRBJ1-1; cdr3_aa: ASRQPHLNTEAF
v_call: TRBV9; j_call: TRBJ2-3; cdr3_aa: ASSVRQGSGDTQY
v_call: TRBV28; j_call: TRBJ1-5; cdr3_aa: ASSLVAGGYQPQH
v_call: TRBV29-1; j_call: TRBJ2-3; cdr3_aa: SVEMGIGRSPDTQY